Listed here are 7 T cell receptor beta chains from one sample, sequenced in a study of cytomegalovirus exposure and HLA in healthy donors. The PCR was carried out with 60 Vbeta primers and 13 Jbeta primers. The protocol was immunoSEQ multiplex PCR, while the TCRdb copy is restricted to in-frame clones and leaves out a portion. The repertoire table contains 100,000 to 150,000 clones. Input material: PBMCs. These receptors all come from a man in his forties in good health and CMV-seronegative.

This chain links TRBV10-3 with TRBJ2-5; perhaps TRBD1 as D (5 bases). Trimming shortened V by 3 bases and J by 3 bases, and 5 bases separated the two germline ends. Germline lookup yields CDR1 ENHRY and CDR2 SYGVKD. The CDR3 spans 12 residues. This chain's CDR3 is CAISEGEETQYF. Written as DNA, the CDR3 is TGTGCCATCAGTGAAGGGGAAGAGACCCAGTACTTC.

With respect to this clone: This same CDR3 is encoded by further DNA sequences in the sample. The chain joins TRBV11-3 to TRBJ1-1; D not resolved. The V gene lost 1 base and the J gene lost 1 base, with 4 bases spanning the gap. Germline-derived CDR1 and CDR2 are SGHNT and YENEEA. The CDR3 runs to 13 residues. The CDR3 DNA follows: TGTGCCAGCAGCTTAGGTAGGAACACTGAAGCTTTCTTT. Protein: CASSLGRNTEAFF. Filled out from reference TRBV11-3 and TRBJ1-1, the complete variable domain reads EAGVVQSPRYKIIEKKQPVAFWCNPISGHNTLYWYLQNLGQGPELLIRYENEEAVDDSQLPKDRFSAERLKGVDSTLKIQPAELGDSAVYLCASSLGRNTEAFFGQGTRLTVV.

The chain links TRBV7-6 to TRBJ2-3, with 7 positions matching TRBD2. The CDR3 runs to 14 residues. Germline V CDR1 and CDR2: SGHVS, FNYEAQ. J gave up 5 bases and V 0 bases, and 2 bases lay outside the gene matches. The CDR3 coding sequence is TGTGCCAGCAGCTTAGCGGGAGGGATAGATACGCAGTATTTT. It specifies CASSLAGGIDTQYF.

CDR3 sequence reads: CASSGNRAAGTQYF. The CDR3 DNA follows: TGTGCCAGCAGTGGGAACAGGGCCGCAGGTACGCAGTATTTT. The chain links TRBV28 to TRBJ2-3; D perhaps matches TRBD1 (6 bases). V lost 5 bases and J lost 8, with 17 bases in between. CDR3 length: 14 residues. Germline V gives CDR1 MDHEN, CDR2 SYDVKM. The whole variable domain, remainder taken from reference TRBV28 and TRBJ2-3, is DVKVTQSSRYLVKRTGEKVFLECVQDMDHENMFWYRQDPGLGLRLIYFSYDVKMKEKGDIPEGYSVSREKKERFSLILESASTNQTSMYLCASSGNRAAGTQYFGPGTRLTVL.

The chain joins TRBV11-2 to TRBJ2-3, with TRBD2 as a possible D gene (6 bases). Germline loops: CDR1 SGHAT, CDR2 FQNNGV. V was pared by 7 bases and J by 5 bases, with 13 bases between. This CDR3 comprises 13 residues. CDR3 sequence: CASKTGAGDTQYF. The CDR3 nucleotides read TGTGCCAGCAAGACGGGAGCGGGAGATACGCAGTATTTT.

The chain combines TRBV28 with TRBJ1-2; no clear D gene. The CDR3 totals 14 residues. V was trimmed by 5 bases and J by 3 bases, leaving 13 bases between them. CDR1 is MDHEN, CDR2 SYDVKM, per germline. CDR3 loop: CASSRPGVHYGYTF. The CDR3 DNA reads TGTGCCAGCAGTCGCCCGGGAGTCCACTATGGCTACACCTTC.

Details on this clone: This sample also contains other DNA sequences that code for the same CDR3. The chain links TRBV7-6 to TRBJ2-1, with D possibly TRBD2 on 5 matching bases. The germline V and J ends were trimmed by 1 base and 2 bases, with 9 bases remaining between them. The CDR3 length is 15 residues. Germline lookup yields CDR1 SGHVS and CDR2 FNYEAQ. CDR3 nucleotide sequence: TGTGCCAGCAGCTTAGGGACTGAGACCTACAATGAGCAGTTCTTC. Residues: CASSLGTETYNEQFF. Using reference TRBV7-6 and TRBJ2-1 for the parts outside the CDR3, the full variable domain is GAGVSQSPRYKVTKRGQDVALRCDPISGHVSLYWYRQALGQGPEFLTYFNYEAQQDKSGLPNDRFSAERPEGSISTLTIQRTEQRDSAMYRCASSLGTETYNEQFFGPGTRLTVL.